This T cell receptor (beta chain) was captured by sequencing in a study of T-cell reconstitution after alpha-beta-depleted transplantation in children. CDR1 LGHNA and CDR2 YNFKEQ come from the germline V gene. This CDR3 region has 15 residues. The ends were cut back, 8 bases at V and 0 bases at J, with 11 bases in the middle. Molecular barcoding with unique molecular identifiers was used for the TCRbeta library. TCRdb re-called the PCR reads with MiXCR, one entry per CDR3 protein. The table includes 600,000 to 700,000 distinct CDR3 sequences, around 17% detected once. The chain joins TRBV4-2 to TRBJ1-6; a possible D gene is TRBD1 (5 bases). The material sequenced was PBMCs from the stem cell graft donor, taken from the stem cell graft. The sequence came from a human donor who donated a stem cell graft to a child with acute myeloid leukemia. The CDR3 DNA follows: TGTGCCAGCGGCATGGGGGGCTCCTATAATTCACCCCTCCACTTT. Residues: CASGMGGSYNSPLHF.